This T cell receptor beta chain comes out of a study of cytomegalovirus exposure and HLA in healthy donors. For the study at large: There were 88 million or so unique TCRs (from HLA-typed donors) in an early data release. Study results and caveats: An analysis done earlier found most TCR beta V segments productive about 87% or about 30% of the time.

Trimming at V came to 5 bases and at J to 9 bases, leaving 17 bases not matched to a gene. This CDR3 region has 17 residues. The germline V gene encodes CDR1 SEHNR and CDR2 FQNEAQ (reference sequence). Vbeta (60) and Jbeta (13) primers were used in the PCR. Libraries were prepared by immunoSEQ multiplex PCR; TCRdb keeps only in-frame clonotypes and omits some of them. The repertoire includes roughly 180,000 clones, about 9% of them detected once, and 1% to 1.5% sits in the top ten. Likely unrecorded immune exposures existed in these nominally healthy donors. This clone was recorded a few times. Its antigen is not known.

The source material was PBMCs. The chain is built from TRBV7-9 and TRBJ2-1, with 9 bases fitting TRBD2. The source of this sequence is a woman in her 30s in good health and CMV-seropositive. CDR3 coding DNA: TGTGCCAGCAGCGGGGTTTGGACTAGCGAAGGTCGCGGTGAGCAGTTCTTC. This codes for CASSGVWTSEGRGEQFF.